This TCR beta chain was documented in a study of blood T cells in healthy people across ages. General observations from the study: The authors considered diversity estimates from one million T cells to be underestimates.

On this clonotype itself: Its target is unknown.

Alongside a J-beta primer mix, a sample-barcoded 5' primer served in a second PCR lasting roughly 7 to 11 cycles. No fewer than 3 million CDR3-containing paired-end reads came from each sample. TCRdb reanalysed the 5' RACE reads using MiXCR and keeps one entry per CDR3 protein. The sample shows roughly 1.9 million distinct CDR3 sequences, roughly two fifths of them seen only once. Germline V gene lookup returns CDR1 MDHEN and CDR2 SYDVKM. V shed 5 bases and J shed 2 bases, with 20 bases lying between them. The CDR3 totals 17 residues. The receptor was derived from a human donor in good health. The chain employs TRBV28 and TRBJ2-3; D perhaps matches TRBD2 (5 bases). The specimen sequenced was blood. The CDR3 here is CASSRFSLETLTDTQYF. The CDR3 nucleotides are TGTGCCAGCAGTCGCTTTTCACTAGAAACCCTCACAGATACGCAGTATTTT.